What follows are 28 T cell receptor beta chains derived from one specimen sequenced in a study of control samples from healthy donors and cancer patients. The method was immunoSEQ multiplex PCR; TCRdb's version includes in-frame clones alone and lacks a portion of them. The sample includes about 72,000 clones, approximately 92% of them seen just once. Source material: blood. The origin of the receptors is an older woman in good health.

The chain carries TRBV25-1 and TRBJ1-6, with D perhaps TRBD1 (5 bases). Germline V gene sequence: CDR1 MGHDK, CDR2 SYGVNS. The V and J ends lost 0 bases and 7 bases respectively, with 7 bases between them. The CDR3 length is 14 residues. This CDR3 is CASSEYRENSPLHF. CDR3 nucleotide sequence: TGTGCCAGCAGTGAATACAGGGAGAATTCACCCCTCCACTTT.

The genes are TRBV6-5 and TRBJ2-3; a weak D match, TRBD1 (6 bases). Germline CDR1 MNHEY, CDR2 SVGAGI. There are 14 residues in the CDR3. V was clipped by 5 bases and J by 6 bases, with 15 bases between them. The CDR3 reads CASSLSPGVDTQYF. The CDR3 DNA is TGTGCCAGCAGTCTGAGCCCAGGGGTGGATACGCAGTATTTT.

The rearrangement joins TRBV18 to TRBJ2-7; 12 bases are a match to TRBD2. Trimming took 4 bases from V and 2 from J; bases not matched to a gene: 3. There are 15 residues in the CDR3. CDR1 is KGHSH, CDR2 LQKENI, per germline. CDR3 residues: CASSRTSGKAYEQYF. CDR3 sequence (DNA): TGTGCCAGCTCACGGACTAGCGGGAAAGCCTACGAGCAGTACTTC. Full variable domain (remainder filled in from reference TRBV18 and TRBJ2-7): NAGVMQNPRHLVRRRGQEARLRCSPMKGHSHVYWYRQLPEEGLKFMVYLQKENIIDESGMPKERFSAEFPKEGPSILRIQQVVRGDSAAYFCASSRTSGKAYEQYFGPGTRLTVT.

The rearrangement uses TRBV5-4 and TRBJ2-5; D might be TRBD2 (6 bases). CDR3 size: 17 residues. CDR1 and CDR2 from the germline V gene are SGHNT and YYREEE (reference sequence). Trimming pared 0 bases from V and 3 bases from J, leaving 18 bases between. The CDR3 spells CASSLAVRRDEEETQYF. As DNA, the CDR3 is TGTGCCAGCAGCTTGGCGGTTCGGCGGGATGAGGAAGAGACCCAGTACTTC.

Only one count was recorded for this clone. The chain employs TRBV7-2 and TRBJ1-1; the match to TRBD1 covers 9 bases. With 5 bases clipped from V and 5 bases from J, the junction kept 6 bases outside the gene matches. Germline CDR1 is SGHTA and CDR2 is FQGNSA. The CDR3 runs 14 residues. This chain's CDR3 is CASSLQGALTEAFF. The CDR3 DNA is TGTGCCAGCAGCCTACAGGGGGCGCTGACTGAAGCTTTCTTT.

The chain couples TRBV7-2 to TRBJ2-7; D perhaps matches TRBD1 (6 bases). CDR3 length equals 13 residues. CDR1 SGHTA and CDR2 FQGNSA come from the germline V gene. V lost 5 bases and J lost 5, with 13 bases in between. The CDR3 DNA is TGTGCCAGCAGCCGGAGAGAGGGGGACGAGCAGTACTTC. It codes for CASSRREGDEQYF. Full variable domain (missing parts from reference TRBV7-2 and TRBJ2-7): GAGVSQSPSNKVTEKGKDVELRCDPISGHTALYWYRQSLGQGLEFLIYFQGNSAPDKSGLPSDRFSAERTGGSVSTLTIQRTQQEDSAVYLCASSRREGDEQYFGPGTRLTVT.

This chain connects TRBV28 to TRBJ2-3, with D possibly matching TRBD1 (5 bases). V dropped 8 bases and J dropped 5 bases, with 20 bases sitting between them. Germline CDR1 reads MDHEN; CDR2 reads SYDVKM. This CDR3 has 15 amino acids. The CDR3 coding sequence is TGTGCCAGCTCGAAGACGCAGGGCTCGGGAGATACGCAGTATTTT. Its translation is CASSKTQGSGDTQYF.

A few counts support this clone. This CDR3 reads CASSPTTSGYTF. In DNA form, the CDR3 reads TGTGCCAGCAGTCCCACGACTTCGGGCTACACCTTC. The J gene is TRBJ1-2, the V gene TRBV6-2 or TRBV6-3; D is unclear. Trimming pared 5 bases from V and 8 bases from J, leaving 12 bases between. Germline CDR1 MNHEY, CDR2 SVGEGT. There are 12 residues in the CDR3.

The J gene is TRBJ2-7, the V gene TRBV29-1; TRBD2 matches at 7 bases. This CDR3 spans 14 amino acids. Trimming took 4 bases from V and 1 from J; bases not matched to a gene: 7. Germline CDR1 reads SQVTM; CDR2 reads ANQGSEA. The DNA for the CDR3 is TGCAGCGTTGTATGGGGGGAGGGTTCCTACGAGCAGTACTTC. Its protein is CSVVWGEGSYEQYF.

This clone appeared a few times. This chain links TRBV7-9 with TRBJ2-7; D unclear. The V end was cut by 1 base, the J end by 0 bases, with 7 bases between. The CDR3 spans 14 residues. CDR1 and CDR2 from the germline V gene are SEHNR and FQNEAQ (reference sequence). CDR3 bases: TGTGCCAGCAGCTTAGACGGCAACTCCTACGAGCAGTACTTC. Its translation: CASSLDGNSYEQYF.

The V call is TRBV6-5, the J call TRBJ1-4, with D uncertain. Germline CDR1 reads MNHEY; CDR2 reads SVGAGI. The CDR3 length is 14 residues. Trimming shortened V by 7 bases and J by 8 bases, and 17 bases separated the two germline ends. The DNA of the CDR3 is TGTGCCAGCATCTCGACCGGTGGGGTCGAAAAACTGTTTTTT. It is translated as CASISTGGVEKLFF.

The table lists this clone with a count of one. The chain couples TRBV11-2 to TRBJ2-1; 10 bases agree with TRBD2. J gave up 5 bases and V 3 bases, and 4 bases lay outside the gene matches. CDR1 and CDR2 (germline): SGHAT, FQNNGV. CDR3 length: 15 residues. The CDR3 sequence: CASSFTSGMDNEQFF. The CDR3 DNA reads TGTGCCAGCAGCTTCACTAGCGGGATGGACAATGAGCAGTTCTTC.

The CDR3 region has the DNA TGCGCCAGCAGTTTTCAGGGAATGAATACCGGCGATGAGCAGTTCTTC. It is translated as CASSFQGMNTGDEQFF. V and J are TRBV5-1 and TRBJ2-1, with D perhaps TRBD1 (5 bases). Germline assignment: CDR1 SGHRS and CDR2 YFSETQ. The CDR3 loop spans 16 amino acids. The V end lost 5 bases, the J end lost 8 bases, and 23 bases lay between the germline ends.

The chain employs TRBV4-1 and TRBJ2-1; D may correspond to TRBD1 or TRBD2 (5 bases each). The V end lost 3 bases, the J end lost 6 bases, and 12 bases lay between the germline ends. Germline CDR1 is MGHRA and CDR2 is YSYEKL. The CDR3 is 14 amino acids. This CDR3 reads CASSQAWDGNEQFF. The CDR3 nucleotides are TGCGCCAGCAGCCAGGCTTGGGACGGCAATGAGCAGTTCTTC.

J is TRBJ1-1 and V is TRBV4-2, with D possibly being TRBD1 (6 bases). This CDR3 is built from 14 residues. CDR1 is LGHNA, CDR2 YNFKEQ, per germline. V shed 0 bases and J shed 5 bases, with 10 bases lying between them. The chain's CDR3 is CASSQEWGRTEAFF. CDR3 coding DNA: TGTGCCAGCAGCCAAGAGTGGGGGCGAACTGAAGCTTTCTTT.

This chain uses TRBV29-1 with TRBJ2-1; D call uncertain. The V gene's germline CDR1 is SQVTM and CDR2 ANQGSEA. Trimming removed 4 bases at V and 0 bases at J, with 10 bases between. CDR3 size: 14 residues. The CDR3 is CSVVSQVSYNEQFF. The CDR3 DNA reads as TGCAGCGTTGTATCGCAGGTCTCCTACAATGAGCAGTTCTTC.

The rearrangement links TRBV19 to TRBJ1-2, with 8 positions matching TRBD1. This CDR3 comprises 14 residues. Trimming removed 5 bases from V and 3 bases from J; junction bases left unmatched: 5. Germline V lookup: CDR1 LNHDA, CDR2 SQIVND (reference sequence). CDR3 nucleotides: TGTGCCAGTAGTGGAACGGACAGGGACTATGGCTACACCTTC. Its translation: CASSGTDRDYGYTF.

The chain couples TRBV2 to TRBJ1-3; D gene uncertain. Per germline, CDR1 SNHLY and CDR2 FYNNEI. With 0 bases removed from V and 4 bases from J, the gap between germline ends came to 4 bases. The CDR3 spans 13 residues. DNA of the CDR3: TGTGCCAGCAGTGAAGCACAGGGAAACACCATATATTTT. Protein: CASSEAQGNTIYF. Looking up the rest from reference TRBV2 and TRBJ1-3 gives the full variable domain: EPEVTQTPSHQVTQMGQEVILRCVPISNHLYFYWYRQILGQKVEFLVSFYNNEISEKSEIFDDQFSVERPDGSNFTLKIRSTKLEDSAMYFCASSEAQGNTIYFGEGSWLTVV.

The chain has TRBV19 and TRBJ1-2; tentatively, D is TRBD1 (5 bases). V was trimmed by 7 bases and J by 8 bases, leaving 17 bases between them. This CDR3 comprises 13 residues. CDR1 and CDR2 from the germline V gene are LNHDA and SQIVND (reference sequence). CDR3 in amino acids: CASKGTPAGGYTF. In nucleotides, the CDR3 is TGTGCCAGTAAGGGGACCCCCGCAGGAGGCTACACCTTC.

This clone is a singleton in its sample. The chain joins TRBV29-1 to TRBJ2-2; possibly TRBD2 for D (5 bases). Deletions cut 7 bases from V and 3 bases from J, with 9 bases between. This CDR3 region has 12 residues. The germline V gene has CDR1 SQVTM and CDR2 ANQGSEA. CDR3 loop: CSGRKYTGELFF. The CDR3 DNA reads as TGCAGCGGGAGGAAGTACACCGGGGAGCTGTTTTTT.

V gene TRBV7-2 combines with J gene TRBJ1-1; D remains ambiguous. The V and J ends lost 5 bases and 4 bases respectively, with 11 bases between them. The CDR3 consists of 13 residues. Germline CDR1 and CDR2: SGHTA and FQGNSA. CDR3 sequence reads: CASSTGQGTEAFF. The CDR3 nucleotides are TGTGCCAGCAGCACCGGGCAAGGCACTGAAGCTTTCTTT.

This clone turned up a few times. The chain employs TRBV2 and TRBJ2-7, with unresolved D. Trimming cost V 6 bases and J 7 bases, with 10 bases left between them. This CDR3 is built from 11 residues. CDR1 is SNHLY and CDR2 is FYNNEI in the germline V gene. The CDR3 region is CASSQDEEQYF. CDR3 DNA sequence: TGTGCCAGCAGCCAAGACGAGGAGCAGTACTTC.

CDR3 DNA: TGTGCCGTCACTAGGGCCCAGGGTTGGGTCTATGGCTACACCTTC. The encoded protein is CAVTRAQGWVYGYTF. The rearrangement joins TRBV6-5 to TRBJ1-2; tentative D call: TRBD1 (5 bases). The germline gives CDR1 MNHEY, CDR2 SVGAGI. There are 15 residues in the CDR3. The V end was cut by 11 bases, the J end by 4 bases, with 23 bases between.

The chain combines TRBV30 with TRBJ2-1, with 12 bases lining up with TRBD2. The germline gives CDR1 GTSNPN, CDR2 SVGIG (reference sequence). The CDR3 runs to 16 residues. V lost 6 bases, J lost 4 bases, and 10 bases stayed unmatched. The CDR3 reads CACNSRTSGKYNEQFF. The DNA for the CDR3 is TGTGCCTGTAATTCCCGGACTAGCGGGAAATACAATGAGCAGTTCTTC.

In this sample, this clone turned up once. The chain uses TRBV3-1 (or the pseudogene TRBV3-2) and TRBJ2-6; D is uncertain. The V gene's germline CDR1 is LGHDT and CDR2 YNNKEL (reference sequence). The CDR3 is 15 residues long. Trimming removed 4 bases at V and 0 bases at J, with 7 bases between. DNA for the CDR3: TGTGCCAGCAGCCCCGCAATCTCTGGGGCCAACGTCCTGACTTTC. This translates into CASSPAISGANVLTF.

This chain uses TRBV2 with TRBJ1-2; D unclear. The CDR3 has 15 residues. CDR1 and CDR2 (germline): SNHLY, FYNNEI. Trimming left V 6 bases short and J 0 bases short, with 14 bases between. The CDR3 nucleotides are TGTGCCAGCAGGAACGCCCAGCTAGCTAACTATGGCTACACCTTC. Protein sequence: CASRNAQLANYGYTF.

The table lists this clone with a few counts. The V gene is TRBV9, the J gene TRBJ1-1, with D unclear. This CDR3 is 13 amino acids long. Germline V lookup: CDR1 SGDLS, CDR2 YYNGEE. V lost 0 bases to trimming and J lost 5 bases, with 8 bases between them. CDR3 region: CASSVVIGTEAFF. Written as DNA, the CDR3 is TGTGCCAGCAGCGTAGTGATCGGGACTGAAGCTTTCTTT.

This chain connects TRBV12-3 or TRBV12-4 to TRBJ1-5; D unresolved. The CDR3 length is 11 residues. V was clipped by 11 bases and J by 5 bases, with 10 bases between them. Written as DNA, the CDR3 is TGTGCCTACCGCGGGGATCAGCCCCAGCATTTT. Its protein product is CAYRGDQPQHF.